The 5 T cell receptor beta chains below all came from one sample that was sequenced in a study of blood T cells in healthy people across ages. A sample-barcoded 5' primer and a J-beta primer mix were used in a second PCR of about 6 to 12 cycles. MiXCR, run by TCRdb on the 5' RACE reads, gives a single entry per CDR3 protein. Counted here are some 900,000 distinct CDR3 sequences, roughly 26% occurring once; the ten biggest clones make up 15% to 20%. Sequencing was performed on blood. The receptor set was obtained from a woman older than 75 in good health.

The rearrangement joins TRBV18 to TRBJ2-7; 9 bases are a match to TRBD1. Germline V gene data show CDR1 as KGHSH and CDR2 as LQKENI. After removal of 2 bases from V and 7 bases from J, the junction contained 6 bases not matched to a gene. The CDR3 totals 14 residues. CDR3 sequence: CASSPAGQGDEQYF. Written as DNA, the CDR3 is TGTGCCAGCTCACCAGCGGGACAGGGCGATGAGCAGTACTTC.

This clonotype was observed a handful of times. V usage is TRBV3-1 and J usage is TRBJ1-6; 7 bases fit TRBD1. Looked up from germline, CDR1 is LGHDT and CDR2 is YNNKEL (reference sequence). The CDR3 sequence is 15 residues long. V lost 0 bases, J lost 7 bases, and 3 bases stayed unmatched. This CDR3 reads CASSQEGGANSPLHF. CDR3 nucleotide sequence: TGTGCCAGCAGCCAAGAAGGGGGCGCGAATTCACCCCTCCACTTT.

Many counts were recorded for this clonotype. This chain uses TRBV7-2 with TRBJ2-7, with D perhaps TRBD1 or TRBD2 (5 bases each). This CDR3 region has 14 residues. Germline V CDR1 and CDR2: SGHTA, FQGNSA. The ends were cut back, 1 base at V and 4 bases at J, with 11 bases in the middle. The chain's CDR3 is CASSLDGGLYEQYF. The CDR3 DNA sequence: TGTGCCAGCAGCTTAGATGGGGGTTTGTACGAGCAGTACTTC. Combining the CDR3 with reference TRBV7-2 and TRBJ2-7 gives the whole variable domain GAGVSQSPSNKVTEKGKDVELRCDPISGHTALYWYRQSLGQGLEFLIYFQGNSAPDKSGLPSDRFSAERTGGSVSTLTIQRTQQEDSAVYLCASSLDGGLYEQYFGPGTRLTVT.

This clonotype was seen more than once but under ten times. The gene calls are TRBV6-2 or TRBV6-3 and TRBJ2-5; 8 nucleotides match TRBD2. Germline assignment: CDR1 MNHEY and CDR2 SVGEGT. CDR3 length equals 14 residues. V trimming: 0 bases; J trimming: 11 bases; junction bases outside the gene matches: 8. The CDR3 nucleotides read TGTGCCAGCAGTTACTCTATCAGAGCGGGGGAGCAGTACTTC. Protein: CASSYSIRAGEQYF.

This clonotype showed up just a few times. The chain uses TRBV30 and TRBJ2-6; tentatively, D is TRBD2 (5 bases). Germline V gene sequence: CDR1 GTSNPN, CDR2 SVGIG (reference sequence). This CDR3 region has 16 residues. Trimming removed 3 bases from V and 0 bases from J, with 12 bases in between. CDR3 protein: CAWSPREYSGANVLTF. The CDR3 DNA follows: TGTGCCTGGAGCCCCCGGGAATACTCTGGGGCCAACGTCCTGACTTTC.